This TCR beta chain was found in a study of shared clonotypes between healthy human individuals. Study as a whole: Each donor's CD4 naive and CD4 memory cells filled three plates apiece, CD8 naive two, and CD8 memory one.

The CDR3 is 16 amino acids. Per the germline V gene, CDR1 is PRHDT and CDR2 is FYEKMQ (reference sequence). With 1 base clipped from V and 2 bases from J, the junction kept 4 bases outside the gene matches. Broader study findings: Sampling included only blood; tissue repertoires likely differ.

The assay was immunoSEQ multiplex PCR, and TCRdb's table has in-frame clones only and misses some. Among about 340,000 clones, roughly 70% were seen once, and the ten largest hold about 10%. With respect to this clone: Its target is unknown.

The TCR sequence derives from a man aged 25-40 years in good health. The V call is TRBV13, the J call TRBJ2-1; 8 bases agree with TRBD2. The sequenced sample consisted of memory CD4+ T cells sorted from blood. Subset indicated: CD45RA-negative fraction. The CDR3 DNA reads as TGTGCCAGCAGCTTAGAGGGACTAGATGCCTACAATGAGCAGTTCTTC. It translates to CASSLEGLDAYNEQFF.